This TCR beta chain was sequenced for a study of blood T cell repertoires in COVID-19. As processed by the authors: Reference gene primer amplification in the assay estimated nucleated cell counts. The protocol was immunoSEQ multiplex PCR, while the TCRdb copy is restricted to in-frame clones and leaves out a portion. V, J and clone size are those of that table, while D and trimming were read from the DNA. The sample has approximately 76,000 clones, roughly 87% seen once. Germline CDR1 is SGHAT and CDR2 is FQNNGV. This CDR3 has 14 residues. Trimming cost V 5 bases and J 4 bases; bases outside gene matches: 7.

The source material was peripheral blood. This TCR derives from a man aged 30 to 39 with acute or convalescent COVID-19. The V and J genes are TRBV11-2 and TRBJ2-7, with TRBD1 identical over 8 bases. The CDR3 sequence is CASSTDRVGYEQYF. CDR3 DNA sequence: TGTGCCAGCAGCACGGACAGGGTTGGATACGAGCAGTACTTC.